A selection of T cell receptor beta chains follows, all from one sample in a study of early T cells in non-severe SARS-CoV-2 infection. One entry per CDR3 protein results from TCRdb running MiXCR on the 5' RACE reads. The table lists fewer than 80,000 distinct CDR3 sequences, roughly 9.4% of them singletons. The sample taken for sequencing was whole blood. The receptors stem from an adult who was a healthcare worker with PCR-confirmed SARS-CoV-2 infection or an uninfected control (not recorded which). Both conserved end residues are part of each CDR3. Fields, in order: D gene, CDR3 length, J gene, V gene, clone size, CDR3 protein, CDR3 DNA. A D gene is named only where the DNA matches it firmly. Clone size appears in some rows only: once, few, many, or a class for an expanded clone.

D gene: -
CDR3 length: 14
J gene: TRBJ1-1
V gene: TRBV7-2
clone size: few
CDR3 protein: CASSFLQVNTEAFF
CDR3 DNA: TGTGCCAGCAGCTTTTTACAGGTGAACACTGAAGCTTTCTTT

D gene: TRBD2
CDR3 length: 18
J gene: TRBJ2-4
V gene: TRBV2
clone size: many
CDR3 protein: CASRAGTSGYQAKNIQYF
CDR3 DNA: TGTGCCAGCAGGGCCGGGACTAGCGGTTACCAAGCCAAAAACATTCAGTACTTC

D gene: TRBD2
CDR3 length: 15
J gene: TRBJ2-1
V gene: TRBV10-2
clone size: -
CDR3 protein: CASSVERETYNEQFF
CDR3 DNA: TGCGCCAGCAGCGTCGAGCGGGAGACTTACAATGAGCAGTTCTTC

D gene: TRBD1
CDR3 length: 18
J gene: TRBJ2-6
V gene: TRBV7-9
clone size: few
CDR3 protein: CASSSPGQGAPGANVLTF
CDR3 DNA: TGTGCCAGCAGCTCCCCCGGACAGGGGGCGCCTGGGGCCAACGTCCTGACTTTC

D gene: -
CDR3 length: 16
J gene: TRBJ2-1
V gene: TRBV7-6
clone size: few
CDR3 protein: CASSLFGGTGHNEQFF
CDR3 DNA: TGTGCCAGCAGCTTATTCGGAGGGACGGGGCACAATGAGCAGTTCTTC

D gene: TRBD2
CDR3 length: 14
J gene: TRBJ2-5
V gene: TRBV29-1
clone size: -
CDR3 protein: CSVGASGRLETQYF
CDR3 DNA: TGCAGCGTTGGCGCTAGCGGGAGGTTAGAGACCCAGTACTTC

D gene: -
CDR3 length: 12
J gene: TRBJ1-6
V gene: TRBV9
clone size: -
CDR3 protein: CASSGDISPLHF
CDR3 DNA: TGTGCCAGCAGCGGGGATATTTCACCCCTCCACTTT

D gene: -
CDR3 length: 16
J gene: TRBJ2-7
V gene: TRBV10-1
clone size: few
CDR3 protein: CASSEDIGRNPYEQYF
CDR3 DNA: TGCGCCAGCAGTGAAGATATCGGCCGGAATCCCTACGAGCAGTACTTC

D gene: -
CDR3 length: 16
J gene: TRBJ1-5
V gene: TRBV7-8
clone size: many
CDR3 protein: CASSREGVYSNQPQHF
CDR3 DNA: TGTGCCAGCAGCCGAGAGGGAGTATATAGCAATCAGCCCCAGCATTTT

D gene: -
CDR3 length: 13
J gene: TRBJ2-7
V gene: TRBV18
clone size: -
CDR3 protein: CASSQGEGGEQYF
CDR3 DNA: TGTGCCAGCTCGCAGGGAGAGGGGGGCGAGCAGTACTTC

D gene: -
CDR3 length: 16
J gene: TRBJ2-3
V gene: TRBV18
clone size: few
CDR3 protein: CASSPLGHTRPDTQYF
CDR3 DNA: TGTGCCAGCTCACCGCTGGGACACACGCGACCAGATACGCAGTATTTT